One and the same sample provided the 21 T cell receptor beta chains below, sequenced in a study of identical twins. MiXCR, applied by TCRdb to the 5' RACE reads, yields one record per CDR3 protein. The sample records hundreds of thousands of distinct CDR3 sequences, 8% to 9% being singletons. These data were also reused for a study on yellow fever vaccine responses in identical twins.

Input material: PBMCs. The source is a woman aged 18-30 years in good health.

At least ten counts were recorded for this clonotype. DNA for the CDR3: TGCAGTGCTCCCGTAGGACTAGCACCCCAAGAGACCCAGTACTTC. Translation gives CSAPVGLAPQETQYF. The V gene is TRBV20-1, the J gene TRBJ2-5; TRBD2 matches at 8 bases. V dropped 5 bases and J dropped 1; count of bases not matched to a gene: 9. CDR3 length: 15 amino acids. Looked up from germline, CDR1 is DFQATT and CDR2 is SNEGSKA (reference sequence).

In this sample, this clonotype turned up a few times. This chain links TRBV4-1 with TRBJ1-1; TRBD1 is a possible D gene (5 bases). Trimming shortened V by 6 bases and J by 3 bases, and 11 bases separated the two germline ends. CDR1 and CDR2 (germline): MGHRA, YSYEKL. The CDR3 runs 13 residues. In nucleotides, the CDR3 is TGCGCCAGCAGACCCTCGGGGGACACTGAAGCTTTCTTT. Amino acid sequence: CASRPSGDTEAFF.

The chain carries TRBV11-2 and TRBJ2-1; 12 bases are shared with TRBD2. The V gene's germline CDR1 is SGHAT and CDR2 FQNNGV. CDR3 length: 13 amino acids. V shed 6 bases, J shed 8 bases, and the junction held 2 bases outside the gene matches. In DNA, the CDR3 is TGTGCCAGCAGGACTAGCGGGAGCTATGAGCAGTTCTTC. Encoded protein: CASRTSGSYEQFF.

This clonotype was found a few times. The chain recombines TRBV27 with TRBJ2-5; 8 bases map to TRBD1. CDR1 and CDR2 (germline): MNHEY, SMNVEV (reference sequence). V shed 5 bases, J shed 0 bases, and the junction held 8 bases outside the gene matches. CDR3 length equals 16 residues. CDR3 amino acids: CASSPRQGINQETQYF. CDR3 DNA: TGTGCCAGCAGTCCTCGACAGGGGATAAACCAAGAGACCCAGTACTTC.

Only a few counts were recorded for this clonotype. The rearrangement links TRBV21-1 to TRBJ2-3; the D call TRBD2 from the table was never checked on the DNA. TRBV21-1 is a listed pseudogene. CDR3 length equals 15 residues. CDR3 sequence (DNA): TGTGCCAGCAGCACAGTACAAGCCGGGACTTCAAGGCAGTATTTT. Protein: CASSTVQAGTSRQYF.

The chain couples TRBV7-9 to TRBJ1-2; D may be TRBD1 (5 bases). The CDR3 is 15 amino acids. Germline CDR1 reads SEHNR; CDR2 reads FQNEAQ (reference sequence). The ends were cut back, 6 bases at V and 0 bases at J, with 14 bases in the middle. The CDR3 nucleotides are TGTGCCAGCAGTTTAAAAGACAGCTCTAACTATGGCTACACCTTC. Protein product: CASSLKDSSNYGYTF.

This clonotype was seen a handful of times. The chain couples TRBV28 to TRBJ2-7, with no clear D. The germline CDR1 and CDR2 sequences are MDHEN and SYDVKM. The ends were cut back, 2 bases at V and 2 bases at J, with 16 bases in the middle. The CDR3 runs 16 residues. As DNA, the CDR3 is TGTGCCAGCAGTTTACCACTTACAGTGGGGACCTACGAGCAGTACTTC. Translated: CASSLPLTVGTYEQYF. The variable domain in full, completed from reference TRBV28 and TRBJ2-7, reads DVKVTQSSRYLVKRTGEKVFLECVQDMDHENMFWYRQDPGLGLRLIYFSYDVKMKEKGDIPEGYSVSREKKERFSLILESASTNQTSMYLCASSLPLTVGTYEQYFGPGTRLTVT.

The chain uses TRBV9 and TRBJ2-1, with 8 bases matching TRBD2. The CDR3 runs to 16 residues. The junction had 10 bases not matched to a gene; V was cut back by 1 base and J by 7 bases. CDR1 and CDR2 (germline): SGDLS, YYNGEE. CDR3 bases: TGTGCCAGCAGCGTAAAGACCGGGACTAGGGAAAATGAGCAGTTCTTC. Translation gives CASSVKTGTRENEQFF.

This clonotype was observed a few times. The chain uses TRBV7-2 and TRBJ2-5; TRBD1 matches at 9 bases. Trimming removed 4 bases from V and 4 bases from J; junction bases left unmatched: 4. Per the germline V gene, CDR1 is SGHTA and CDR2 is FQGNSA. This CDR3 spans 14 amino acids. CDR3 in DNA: TGTGCCAGCAGCTCGAGGACAGGGGCAGAGACCCAGTACTTC. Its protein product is CASSSRTGAETQYF.

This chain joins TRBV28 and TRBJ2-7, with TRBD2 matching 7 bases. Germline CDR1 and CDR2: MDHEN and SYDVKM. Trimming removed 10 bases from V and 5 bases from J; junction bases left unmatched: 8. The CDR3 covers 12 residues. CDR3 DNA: TGTGCCACAGAGCGGGAAATCAACGAGCAGTACTTC. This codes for CATEREINEQYF.

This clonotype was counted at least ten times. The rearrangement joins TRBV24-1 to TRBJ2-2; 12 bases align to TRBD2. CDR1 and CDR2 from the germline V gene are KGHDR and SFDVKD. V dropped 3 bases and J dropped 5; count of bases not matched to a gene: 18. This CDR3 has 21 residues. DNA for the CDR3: TGTGCCACCAGTGATCCGCCGGGGCGACCGACTAGCGGGAGAAAGACCGGGGAGCTGTTTTTT. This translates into CATSDPPGRPTSGRKTGELFF.

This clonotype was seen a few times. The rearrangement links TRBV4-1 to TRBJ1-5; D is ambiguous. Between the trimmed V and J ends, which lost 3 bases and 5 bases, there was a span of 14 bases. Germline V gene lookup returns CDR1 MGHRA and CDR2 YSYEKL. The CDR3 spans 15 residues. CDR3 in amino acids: CASSHGLAGDQPQHF. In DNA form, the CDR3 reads TGCGCCAGCAGCCACGGTTTGGCAGGAGATCAGCCCCAGCATTTT.

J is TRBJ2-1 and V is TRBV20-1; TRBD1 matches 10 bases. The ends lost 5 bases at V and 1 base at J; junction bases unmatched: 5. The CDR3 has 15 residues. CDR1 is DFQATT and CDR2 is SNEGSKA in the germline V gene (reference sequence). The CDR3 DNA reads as TGCAGTGCTCACGACAGGGGGCTGTCCTACAATGAGCAGTTCTTC. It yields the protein CSAHDRGLSYNEQFF.

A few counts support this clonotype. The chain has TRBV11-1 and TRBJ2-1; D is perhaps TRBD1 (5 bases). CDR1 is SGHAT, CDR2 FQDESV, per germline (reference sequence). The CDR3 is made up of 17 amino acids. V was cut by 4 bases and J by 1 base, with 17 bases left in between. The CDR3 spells CASSSLLGRKSYNEQFF. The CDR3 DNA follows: TGTGCCAGCAGCTCCCTCCTGGGGCGGAAGTCCTACAATGAGCAGTTCTTC.

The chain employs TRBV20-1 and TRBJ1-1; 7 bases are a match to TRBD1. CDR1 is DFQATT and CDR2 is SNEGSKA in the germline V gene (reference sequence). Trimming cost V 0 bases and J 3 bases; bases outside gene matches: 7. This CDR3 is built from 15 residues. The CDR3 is CSARDRTRGYTEAFF. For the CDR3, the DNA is TGCAGTGCTAGAGATCGGACCAGGGGGTACACTGAAGCTTTCTTT.

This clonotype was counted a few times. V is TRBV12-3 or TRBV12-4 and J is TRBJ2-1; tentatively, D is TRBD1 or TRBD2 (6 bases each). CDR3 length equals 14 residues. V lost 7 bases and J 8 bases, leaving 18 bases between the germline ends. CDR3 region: CASTLGGLFDEQFF. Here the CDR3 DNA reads TGTGCCAGCACCTTGGGGGGCCTTTTTGATGAGCAGTTCTTC.

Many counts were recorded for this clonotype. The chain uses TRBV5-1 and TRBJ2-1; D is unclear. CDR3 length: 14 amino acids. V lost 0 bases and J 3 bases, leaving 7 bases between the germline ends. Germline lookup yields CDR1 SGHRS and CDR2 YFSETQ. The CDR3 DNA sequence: TGCGCCAGCAGCTTGGACGTAGTCTACAATGAGCAGTTCTTC. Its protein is CASSLDVVYNEQFF.

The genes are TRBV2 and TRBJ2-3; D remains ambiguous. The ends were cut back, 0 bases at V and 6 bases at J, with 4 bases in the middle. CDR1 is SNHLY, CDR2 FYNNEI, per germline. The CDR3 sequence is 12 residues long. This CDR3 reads CASSEAPDTQYF. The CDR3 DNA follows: TGTGCCAGCAGTGAAGCGCCGGATACGCAGTATTTT.

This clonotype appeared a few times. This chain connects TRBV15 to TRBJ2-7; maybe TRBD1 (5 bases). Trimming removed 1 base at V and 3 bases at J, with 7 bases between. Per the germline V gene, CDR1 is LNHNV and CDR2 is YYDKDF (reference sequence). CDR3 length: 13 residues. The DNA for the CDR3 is TGTGCCACCAGCAGAGGACAGAACTACGAGCAGTACTTC. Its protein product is CATSRGQNYEQYF.

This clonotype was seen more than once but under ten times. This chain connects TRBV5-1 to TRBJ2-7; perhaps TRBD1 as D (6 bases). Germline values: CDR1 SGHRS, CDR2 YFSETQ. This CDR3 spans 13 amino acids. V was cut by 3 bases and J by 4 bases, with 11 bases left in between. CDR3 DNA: TGCGCCAGCAGCTCCCTGACAGGATACGAGCAGTACTTC. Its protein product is CASSSLTGYEQYF.

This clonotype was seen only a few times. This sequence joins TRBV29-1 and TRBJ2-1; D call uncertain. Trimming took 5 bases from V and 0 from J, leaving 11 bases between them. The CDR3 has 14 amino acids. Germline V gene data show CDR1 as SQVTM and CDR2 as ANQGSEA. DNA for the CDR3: TGCAGCGTTATGAGCCCTAGCTCCTACAATGAGCAGTTCTTC. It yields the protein CSVMSPSSYNEQFF.